This record looks at one T cell receptor beta chain sequence and its context. Its target is unknown. Each replicate PCR on the sorted subsets used 200 to 250 ng DNA (roughly 32,000 T cell genomes). Profiling relied on immunoSEQ multiplex PCR, and the TCRdb table lists in-frame clones only, not all of them. The sample contains 2 million to 2.5 million clones, around 95% of which appear only once. The germline V and J ends were trimmed by 0 bases and 10 bases, with 10 bases remaining between them. The CDR3 extends over 13 amino acids. Germline V gene sequence: CDR1 SGHDT, CDR2 YYEEEE. The sample comes from a study of shared clonotypes between healthy human individuals. Overall study results and limits: Lower generation probabilities were found for non-shared clonotypes than for those shared by all four donors.

The material sequenced was naive CD4+ T cells sorted from blood. Subset defined: CD45RA+ positively selected. The gene calls are TRBV5-6 and TRBJ2-2; D call uncertain. The receptor's source is a man between 18 and 35 years old in good health. CDR3 sequence (DNA): TGTGCCAGCAGCTTGGCTGGGGTCGCGGAGCTGTTTTTT. Its protein product is CASSLAGVAELFF.